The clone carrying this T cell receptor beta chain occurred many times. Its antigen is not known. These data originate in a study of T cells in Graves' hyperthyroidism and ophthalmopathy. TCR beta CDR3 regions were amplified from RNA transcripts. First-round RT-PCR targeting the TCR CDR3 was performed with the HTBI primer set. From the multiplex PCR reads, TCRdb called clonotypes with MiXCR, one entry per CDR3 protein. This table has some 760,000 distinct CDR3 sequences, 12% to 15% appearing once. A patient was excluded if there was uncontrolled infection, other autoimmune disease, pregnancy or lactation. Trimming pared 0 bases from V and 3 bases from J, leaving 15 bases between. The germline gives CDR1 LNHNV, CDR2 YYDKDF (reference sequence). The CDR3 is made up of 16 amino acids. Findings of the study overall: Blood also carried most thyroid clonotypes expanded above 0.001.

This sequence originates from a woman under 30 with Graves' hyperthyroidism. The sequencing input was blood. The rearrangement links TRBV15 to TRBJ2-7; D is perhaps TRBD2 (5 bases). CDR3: CATSRDDLGAGYEQYF. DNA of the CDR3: TGTGCCACCAGCAGAGATGACCTAGGCGCGGGCTACGAGCAGTACTTC. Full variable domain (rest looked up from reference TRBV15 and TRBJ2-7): DAMVIQNPRYQVTQFGKPVTLSCSQTLNHNVMYWYQQKSSQAPKLLFHYYDKDFNNEADTPDNFQSRRPNTSFCFLDIRSPGLGDTAMYLCATSRDDLGAGYEQYFGPGTRLTVT.